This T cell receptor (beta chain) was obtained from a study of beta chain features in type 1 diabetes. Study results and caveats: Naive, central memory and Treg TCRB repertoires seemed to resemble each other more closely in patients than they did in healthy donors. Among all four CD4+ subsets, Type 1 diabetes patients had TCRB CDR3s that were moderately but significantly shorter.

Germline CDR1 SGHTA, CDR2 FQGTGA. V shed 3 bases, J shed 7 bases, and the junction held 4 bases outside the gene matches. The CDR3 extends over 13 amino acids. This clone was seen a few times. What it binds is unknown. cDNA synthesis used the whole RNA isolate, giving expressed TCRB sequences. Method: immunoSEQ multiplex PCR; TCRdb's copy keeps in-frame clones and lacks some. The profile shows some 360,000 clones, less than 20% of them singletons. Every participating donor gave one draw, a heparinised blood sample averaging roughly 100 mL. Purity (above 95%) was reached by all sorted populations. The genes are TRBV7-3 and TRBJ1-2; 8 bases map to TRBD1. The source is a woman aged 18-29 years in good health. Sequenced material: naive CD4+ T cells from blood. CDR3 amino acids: CASSFAGGIGYTF. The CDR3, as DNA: TGTGCCAGCAGCTTTGCAGGGGGCATTGGCTACACCTTC.